A selection of T cell receptor beta chains follows, all from one sample in a study of response to subunit inactivated influenza vaccine. TCRdb independently ran MiXCR on the RT-PCR reads; one entry per CDR3 protein. The sample lists about 190,000 distinct CDR3 sequences; around an eighth were seen once. The sequencing here drew on CD8+ T cells sorted from PBMCs, taken 4 to 6 days after vaccination. The receptors were gathered from a man aged 45-60 years who received an inactivated influenza vaccine. CDR3s include the opening cysteine and the closing phenylalanine or tryptophan. The D gene is left open where the match is weak. Part of the rows lack a size; the others show once, few, many or a class for expanded clones.

V gene: TRBV4-3
J gene: TRBJ2-1
D gene: -
clone size: -
CDR3 protein: CASSQDPDGGHYNEQFF
CDR3 DNA: TGCGCCAGCAGCCAAGATCCTGACGGGGGGCACTACAATGAGCAGTTCTTC

V gene: TRBV4-3
J gene: TRBJ2-2
D gene: -
clone size: few
CDR3 protein: CASSQGTGTNPGELFF
CDR3 DNA: TGCGCCAGCAGCCAGGGAACCGGGACAAATCCCGGGGAGCTGTTTTTT

V gene: TRBV4-2
J gene: TRBJ1-1
D gene: -
clone size: few
CDR3 protein: CASSQLDLTEAFF
CDR3 DNA: TGTGCCAGCAGCCAACTGGATCTGACTGAAGCTTTCTTT

V gene: TRBV28
J gene: TRBJ2-2
D gene: -
clone size: -
CDR3 protein: CASSFGENTGELLF
CDR3 DNA: TGTGCCAGCAGTTTTGGGGAGAACACCGGGGAGCTGCTTTTT

V gene: TRBV7-9
J gene: TRBJ1-2
D gene: TRBD1
clone size: few
CDR3 protein: CASSPLKGANGYTF
CDR3 DNA: TGTGCCAGCAGCCCCTTAAAGGGGGCTAATGGCTACACCTTC

V gene: TRBV7-2
J gene: TRBJ2-3
D gene: -
clone size: few
CDR3 protein: CASSLVGLVTDTQYF
CDR3 DNA: TGTGCCAGTAGCTTAGTAGGGTTGGTCACAGATACGCAGTATTTT

V gene: TRBV5-1
J gene: TRBJ2-3
D gene: TRBD1
clone size: -
CDR3 protein: CASSFVTGGRTDTQYF
CDR3 DNA: TGCGCCAGCAGCTTTGTGACAGGGGGCCGCACAGATACGCAGTATTTT

V gene: TRBV5-1
J gene: TRBJ2-1
D gene: TRBD1
clone size: -
CDR3 protein: CASSPVYRGNNEQFF
CDR3 DNA: TGCGCCAGCAGCCCCGTCTACAGGGGAAACAATGAGCAGTTCTTC

V gene: TRBV20-1
J gene: TRBJ2-1
D gene: -
clone size: -
CDR3 protein: CSASQTSFLEQFF
CDR3 DNA: TGCAGTGCTAGTCAGACCAGTTTTCTCGAGCAGTTCTTC

V gene: TRBV12-3/TRBV12-4
J gene: TRBJ2-6
D gene: TRBD2
clone size: many
CDR3 protein: CASRKTSGYSGANVLTF
CDR3 DNA: TGTGCCAGCAGGAAGACTAGCGGTTACTCTGGGGCCAACGTCCTGACTTTC

V gene: TRBV5-1
J gene: TRBJ2-3
D gene: TRBD2
clone size: few
CDR3 protein: CASSLAPGTSKDTQYF
CDR3 DNA: TGCGCCAGCAGCTTGGCCCCCGGGACTAGCAAAGATACGCAGTATTTT

V gene: TRBV12-3/TRBV12-4
J gene: TRBJ2-1
D gene: -
clone size: few
CDR3 protein: CASSSQGNEQFF
CDR3 DNA: TGTGCCAGCAGTTCCCAGGGAAATGAGCAGTTCTTC

V gene: TRBV9
J gene: TRBJ1-5
D gene: -
clone size: many
CDR3 protein: CASSVDSNSNQPQHF
CDR3 DNA: TGTGCCAGCAGCGTCGACAGCAATAGCAATCAGCCCCAGCATTTT

V gene: TRBV6-5
J gene: TRBJ1-2
D gene: TRBD1
clone size: many
CDR3 protein: CASSSGQGNGYTF
CDR3 DNA: TGTGCCAGCAGCTCCGGACAGGGAAATGGCTACACCTTC

V gene: TRBV4-1
J gene: TRBJ2-7
D gene: -
clone size: -
CDR3 protein: CASSQETTGSYEQYF
CDR3 DNA: TGCGCCAGCAGCCAAGAAACGACAGGTTCCTACGAGCAGTACTTC

V gene: TRBV7-6
J gene: TRBJ1-1
D gene: -
clone size: -
CDR3 protein: CASSSPNTEAFF
CDR3 DNA: TGTGCCAGCAGCTCGCCTAACACTGAAGCTTTCTTT

V gene: TRBV23-1
J gene: TRBJ2-1
D gene: TRBD2
clone size: few
CDR3 protein: CASSRVGAGGPVEQFF
CDR3 DNA: TGCGCCAGCAGTAGGGTCGGAGCGGGAGGGCCAGTTGAGCAGTTCTTC

V gene: TRBV27
J gene: TRBJ2-7
D gene: TRBD1
clone size: few
CDR3 protein: CALKAGQGARRSYEQYF
CDR3 DNA: TGTGCCCTTAAGGCGGGACAGGGGGCGCGCAGGAGCTACGAGCAGTACTTC

V gene: TRBV2
J gene: TRBJ2-7
D gene: -
clone size: few
CDR3 protein: CASSDYYEQYF
CDR3 DNA: TGTGCCAGCAGTGACTATTACGAGCAGTACTTC

V gene: TRBV24-1
J gene: TRBJ2-3
D gene: -
clone size: few
CDR3 protein: CATSDLTEGTDTQYF
CDR3 DNA: TGTGCCACCAGTGATTTGACCGAAGGGACAGATACGCAGTATTTT